This T cell receptor beta chain was recovered during a study of blood T cell repertoires in COVID-19. About the research overall: Acute and convalescent COVID-19 specimens originated in the United States, Italy and Spain. PBMCs, B-cell-depleted T cells, or T cells were the source of the cDNA or gDNA that made up the material.

Source study methods: Cell counts per sample came from amplifying reference gene primers. Generated by immunoSEQ multiplex PCR, the TCRdb table keeps only in-frame clones and is missing some. From that table come the V and J calls and clone size; the DNA was used to work out D and trimming. Of 210,000 or so clones listed, 85% to 90% were seen once; the top ten hold roughly 1.5%. The specimen was peripheral blood. The sequence was collected from a man between 18 and 29 years old with active or convalescent COVID-19.

CDR3 amino acids: CASSGSNEQYF. Written as DNA, the CDR3 is TGTGCCAGCAGCGGCTCAAACGAGCAGTACTTC. The chain joins TRBV11-3 to TRBJ2-7; D remains ambiguous. In germline, CDR1 is SGHNT, CDR2 YENEEA. The CDR3 is 11 residues long. Between the trimmed V and J ends, which lost 5 bases and 5 bases, there was a span of 7 bases.